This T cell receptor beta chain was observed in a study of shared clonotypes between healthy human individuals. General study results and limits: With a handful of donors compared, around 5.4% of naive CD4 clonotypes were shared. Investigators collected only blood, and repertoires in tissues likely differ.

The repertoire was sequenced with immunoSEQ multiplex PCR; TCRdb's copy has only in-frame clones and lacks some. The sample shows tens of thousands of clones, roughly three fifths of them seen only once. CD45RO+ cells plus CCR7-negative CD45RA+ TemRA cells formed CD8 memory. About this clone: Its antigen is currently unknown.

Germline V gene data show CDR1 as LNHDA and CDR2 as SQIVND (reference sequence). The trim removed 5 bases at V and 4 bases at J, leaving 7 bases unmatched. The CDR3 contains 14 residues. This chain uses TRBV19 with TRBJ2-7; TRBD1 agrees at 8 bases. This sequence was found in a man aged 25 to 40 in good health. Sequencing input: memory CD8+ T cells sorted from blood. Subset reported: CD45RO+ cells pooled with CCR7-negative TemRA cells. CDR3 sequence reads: CASSFAGTGYEQYF. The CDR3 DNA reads TGTGCCAGTAGTTTCGCCGGGACAGGATACGAGCAGTACTTC.